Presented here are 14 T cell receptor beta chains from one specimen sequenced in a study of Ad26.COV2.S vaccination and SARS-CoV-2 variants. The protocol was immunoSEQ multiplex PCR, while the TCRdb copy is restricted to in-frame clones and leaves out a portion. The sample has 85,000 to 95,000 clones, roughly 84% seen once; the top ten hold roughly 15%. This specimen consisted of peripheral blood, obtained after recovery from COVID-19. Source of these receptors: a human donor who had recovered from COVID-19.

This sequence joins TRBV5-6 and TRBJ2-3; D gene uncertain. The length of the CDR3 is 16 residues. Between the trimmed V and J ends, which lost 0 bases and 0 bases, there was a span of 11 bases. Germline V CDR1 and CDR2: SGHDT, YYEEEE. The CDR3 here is CASSLGWASSTDTQYF. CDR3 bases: TGTGCCAGCAGCTTGGGGTGGGCTTCCAGCACAGATACGCAGTATTTT.

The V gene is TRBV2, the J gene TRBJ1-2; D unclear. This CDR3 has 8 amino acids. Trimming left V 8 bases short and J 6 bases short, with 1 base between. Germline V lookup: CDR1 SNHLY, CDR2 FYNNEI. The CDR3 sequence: CASDGYTF. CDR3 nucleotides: TGTGCCAGCGATGGCTACACCTTC.

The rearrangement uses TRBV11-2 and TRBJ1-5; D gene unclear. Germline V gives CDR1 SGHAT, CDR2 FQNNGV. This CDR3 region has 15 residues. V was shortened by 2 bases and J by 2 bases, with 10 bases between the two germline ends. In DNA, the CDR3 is TGTGCCAGCAGCTTATGGAGCCACGGCAATCAGCCCCAGCATTTT. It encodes CASSLWSHGNQPQHF. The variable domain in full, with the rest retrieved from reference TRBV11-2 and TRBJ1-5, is EAGVAQSPRYKIIEKRQSVAFWCNPISGHATLYWYQQILGQGPKLLIQFQNNGVVDDSQLPKDRFSAERLKGVDSTLKIQPAKLEDSAVYLCASSLWSHGNQPQHFGDGTRLSIL.

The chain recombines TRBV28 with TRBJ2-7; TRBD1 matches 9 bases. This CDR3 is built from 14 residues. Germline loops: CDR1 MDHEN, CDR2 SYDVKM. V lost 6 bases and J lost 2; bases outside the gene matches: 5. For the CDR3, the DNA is TGTGCCAGCAGCTGGGGGGACAGGGCCTACGAGCAGTACTTC. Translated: CASSWGDRAYEQYF.

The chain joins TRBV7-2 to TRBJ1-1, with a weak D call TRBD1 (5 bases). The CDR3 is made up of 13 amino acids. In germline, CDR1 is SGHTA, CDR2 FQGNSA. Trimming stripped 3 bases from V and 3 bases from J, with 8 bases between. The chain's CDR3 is CASSLSRDTEAFF. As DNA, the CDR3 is TGTGCCAGCAGCTTGAGCAGGGACACTGAAGCTTTCTTT.

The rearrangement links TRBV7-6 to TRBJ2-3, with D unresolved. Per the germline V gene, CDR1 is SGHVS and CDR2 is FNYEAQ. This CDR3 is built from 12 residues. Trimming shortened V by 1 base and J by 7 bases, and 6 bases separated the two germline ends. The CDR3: CASSLVANTQYF. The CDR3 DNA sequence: TGTGCCAGCAGCTTAGTAGCAAATACGCAGTATTTT. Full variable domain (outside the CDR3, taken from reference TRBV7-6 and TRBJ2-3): GAGVSQSPRYKVTKRGQDVALRCDPISGHVSLYWYRQALGQGPEFLTYFNYEAQQDKSGLPNDRFSAERPEGSISTLTIQRTEQRDSAMYRCASSLVANTQYFGPGTRLTVL.

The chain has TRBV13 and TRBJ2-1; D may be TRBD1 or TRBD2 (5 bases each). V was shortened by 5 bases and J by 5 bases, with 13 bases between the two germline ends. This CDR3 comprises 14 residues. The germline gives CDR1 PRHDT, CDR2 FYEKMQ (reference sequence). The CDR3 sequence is CASSPGTDHNEQFF. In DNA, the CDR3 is TGTGCCAGCAGCCCTGGGACGGATCACAATGAGCAGTTCTTC.

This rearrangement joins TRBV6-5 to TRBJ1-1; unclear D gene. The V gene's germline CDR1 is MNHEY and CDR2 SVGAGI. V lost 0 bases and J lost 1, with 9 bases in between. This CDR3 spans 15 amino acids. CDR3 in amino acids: CASSYSRGGNTEAFF. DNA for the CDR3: TGTGCCAGCAGTTACTCACGGGGTGGGAACACTGAAGCTTTCTTT.

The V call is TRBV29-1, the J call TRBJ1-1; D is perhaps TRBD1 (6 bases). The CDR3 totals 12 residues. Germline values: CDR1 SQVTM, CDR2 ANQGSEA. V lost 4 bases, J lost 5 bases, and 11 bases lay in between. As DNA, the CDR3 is TGCAGCGTTGGAGGAGGGGGTACTGAAGCTTTCTTT. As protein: CSVGGGGTEAFF.

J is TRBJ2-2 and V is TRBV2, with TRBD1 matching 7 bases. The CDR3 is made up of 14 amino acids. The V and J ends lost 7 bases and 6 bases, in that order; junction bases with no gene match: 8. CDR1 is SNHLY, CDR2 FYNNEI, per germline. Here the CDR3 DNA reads TGTGCCAGCAAATCCCCCCAGGGGGCCGGGGAGCTGTTTTTT. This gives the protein CASKSPQGAGELFF.

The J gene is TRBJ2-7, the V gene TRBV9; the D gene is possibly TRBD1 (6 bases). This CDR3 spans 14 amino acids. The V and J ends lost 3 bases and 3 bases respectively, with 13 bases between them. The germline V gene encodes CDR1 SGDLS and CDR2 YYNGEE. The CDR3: CASSAGQFNYEQYF. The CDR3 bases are TGTGCCAGCAGCGCCGGACAGTTCAACTACGAGCAGTACTTC.

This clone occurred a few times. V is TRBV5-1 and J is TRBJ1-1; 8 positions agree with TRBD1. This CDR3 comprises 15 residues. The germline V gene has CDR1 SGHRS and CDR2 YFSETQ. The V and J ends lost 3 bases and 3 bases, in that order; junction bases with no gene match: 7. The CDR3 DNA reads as TGCGCCAGCAGCTACCGGACAGGGCCGGACACTGAAGCTTTCTTT. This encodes CASSYRTGPDTEAFF.

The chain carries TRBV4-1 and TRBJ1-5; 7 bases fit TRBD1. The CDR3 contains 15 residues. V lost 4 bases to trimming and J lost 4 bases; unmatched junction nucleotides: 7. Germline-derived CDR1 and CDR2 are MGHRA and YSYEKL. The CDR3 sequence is CASSPSRQGNQPQHF. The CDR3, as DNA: TGCGCCAGCAGCCCGTCTCGACAGGGTAATCAGCCCCAGCATTTT.

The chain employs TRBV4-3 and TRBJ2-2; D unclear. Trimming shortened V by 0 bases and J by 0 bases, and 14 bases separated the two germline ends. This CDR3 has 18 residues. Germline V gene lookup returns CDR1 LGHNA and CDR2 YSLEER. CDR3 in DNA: TGCGCCAGCAGCCAAGAAGTGGCCACAGCGTCGAACACCGGGGAGCTGTTTTTT. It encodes CASSQEVATASNTGELFF.